The 10 T cell receptor beta chains below were found in one sample sequenced in a study of cytomegalovirus exposure and HLA in healthy donors. In the PCR, 60 Vbeta and 13 Jbeta primers were used. Profiled with immunoSEQ multiplex PCR; TCRdb holds only in-frame clones, not every one. The sample records 220,000 or so clones, 60% to 80% being singletons. The sample comprised PBMCs. These TCRs come from a woman aged 25 to 45 in good health and CMV-seronegative.

This clone has just a few counts. V gene TRBV19 combines with J gene TRBJ1-5; D is possibly TRBD1 (6 bases). Germline CDR1 is LNHDA and CDR2 is SQIVND (reference sequence). Trimming took 5 bases from V and 4 from J, leaving 15 bases between them. The CDR3 runs to 15 residues. The CDR3 loop reads CASSVIRDINQPQHF. The CDR3 region has the DNA TGTGCCAGTAGTGTCATAAGGGACATAAATCAGCCCCAGCATTTT.

DNA of the CDR3: TGTGCCAGCAGCCCCCGCGGACTAGCCGCCTACAATGAGCAGTTCTTC. It codes for CASSPRGLAAYNEQFF. The chain has TRBV9 and TRBJ2-1; 8 bases are a match to TRBD2. This CDR3 contains 16 residues. With V trimmed by 4 bases and J by 2 bases, 8 bases remained unmatched. CDR1 SGDLS and CDR2 YYNGEE come from the germline V gene.

The rearrangement links TRBV5-6 to TRBJ2-7, with D tentatively TRBD1 (6 bases). Germline CDR1 reads SGHDT; CDR2 reads YYEEEE. V dropped 0 bases and J dropped 2 bases, with 9 bases sitting between them. The length of the CDR3 is 14 residues. CDR3 in DNA: TGTGCCAGCAGCTTGGGGAAGGGGGCCTACGAGCAGTACTTC. Translating it yields CASSLGKGAYEQYF.

V is TRBV5-1 and J is TRBJ2-1; D is perhaps TRBD1 (5 bases). Trimming removed 0 bases at V and 1 base at J, with 8 bases between. The CDR3 runs to 15 residues. Germline-derived CDR1 and CDR2 are SGHRS and YFSETQ. The CDR3 DNA reads as TGCGCCAGCAGCTTGGAGGGGATTTCCTACAATGAGCAGTTCTTC. It translates to CASSLEGISYNEQFF.

This clone has a handful of counts. The rearrangement uses TRBV7-9 and TRBJ1-3, with D unresolved. Germline lookup yields CDR1 SEHNR and CDR2 FQNEAQ (reference sequence). Trimming took off 2 bases at V and 4 bases at J, with 9 bases between the two ends. The CDR3 consists of 14 residues. The CDR3 sequence is CASSLIGRGNTIYF. CDR3 coding DNA: TGTGCCAGCAGCTTAATCGGGAGGGGAAACACCATATATTTT. Supplemented by reference TRBV7-9 and TRBJ1-3, the full variable domain reads DTGVSQNPRHKITKRGQNVTFRCDPISEHNRLYWYRQTLGQGPEFLTYFQNEAQLEKSRLLSDRFSAERPKGSFSTLEIQRTEQGDSAMYLCASSLIGRGNTIYFGEGSWLTVV.

V is TRBV21-1 and J is TRBJ1-5; the table names TRBD1, a call not compared with the DNA. TRBV21-1 is flagged as a pseudogene. The CDR3 totals 15 residues. CDR3 sequence (DNA): TGTGCCAGCAGCAATACAGACAGACTTAATCAGCCCCAGCATTTT. It encodes CASSNTDRLNQPQHF.

The chain joins TRBV30 to TRBJ1-4, with a possible D match to TRBD1 (6 bases). Trimming shortened V by 0 bases and J by 4 bases, and 9 bases separated the two germline ends. The CDR3 consists of 14 residues. CDR1 and CDR2 (germline): GTSNPN, SVGIG (reference sequence). The CDR3 reads CAWSVGGGNEKLFF. DNA of the CDR3: TGTGCCTGGAGTGTAGGGGGGGGTAATGAAAAACTGTTTTTT. Filled out from reference TRBV30 and TRBJ1-4, the complete variable domain reads SQTIHQWPATLVQPVGSPLSLECTVEGTSNPNLYWYRQAAGRGLQLLFYSVGIGQISSEVPQNLSASRPQDRQFILSSKKLLLSDSGFYLCAWSVGGGNEKLFFGSGTQLSVL.

J is TRBJ1-2 and V is TRBV6-5; D perhaps matches TRBD1 (6 bases). Trimming cost V 11 bases and J 4 bases, with 17 bases left between them. Germline values: CDR1 MNHEY, CDR2 SVGAGI. The length of the CDR3 is 13 residues. This CDR3 reads CAVRKTGTYGYTF. CDR3 bases: TGTGCCGTACGAAAAACAGGGACCTATGGCTACACCTTC.

The chain is built from TRBV6-1 and TRBJ2-7; D is possibly TRBD2 (6 bases). CDR3 length equals 14 residues. CDR1 and CDR2 (germline): MNHNS, SASEGT. V lost 3 bases and J lost 2, with 11 bases in between. This CDR3 is CASSEEGPAYEQYF. In DNA form, the CDR3 reads TGTGCCAGCAGTGAGGAGGGACCGGCCTACGAGCAGTACTTC.

The sample holds a few counts of this clone. CDR3 residues: CSVGHRVGEQYF. CDR3 bases: TGCAGCGTCGGACACAGGGTAGGCGAGCAGTACTTC. The chain joins TRBV29-1 to TRBJ2-7; the D gene is possibly TRBD1 (6 bases). V was trimmed by 6 bases and J by 6 bases, leaving 15 bases between them. Germline V gene data show CDR1 as SQVTM and CDR2 as ANQGSEA. The CDR3 consists of 12 residues.